This entry concerns a single TCR beta chain. Its antigen remains unidentified. The sample comes from a study of T cell responses to AZD1222 COVID-19 vaccine. Assay used: immunoSEQ multiplex PCR; TCRdb lists only in-frame clones, some missing. The sample has about 120,000 clones; roughly 87% are singletons. Whole-study results and caveats: Unmutated variant regions reportedly attract nearly half of all spike-specific TCRs.

Trimming pared 7 bases from V and 0 bases from J, leaving 12 bases between. The CDR3 runs to 14 residues. The germline gives CDR1 SQVTM, CDR2 ANQGSEA. This specimen consisted of peripheral blood, obtained on day 0 of AZD1222 vaccination. The J gene is TRBJ2-2, the V gene TRBV29-1; D remains ambiguous. The TCR sequence derives from an adult in good health. CDR3 amino acids: CSGAVGANTGELFF. The CDR3 nucleotides are TGCAGCGGGGCCGTGGGCGCGAACACCGGGGAGCTGTTTTTT.